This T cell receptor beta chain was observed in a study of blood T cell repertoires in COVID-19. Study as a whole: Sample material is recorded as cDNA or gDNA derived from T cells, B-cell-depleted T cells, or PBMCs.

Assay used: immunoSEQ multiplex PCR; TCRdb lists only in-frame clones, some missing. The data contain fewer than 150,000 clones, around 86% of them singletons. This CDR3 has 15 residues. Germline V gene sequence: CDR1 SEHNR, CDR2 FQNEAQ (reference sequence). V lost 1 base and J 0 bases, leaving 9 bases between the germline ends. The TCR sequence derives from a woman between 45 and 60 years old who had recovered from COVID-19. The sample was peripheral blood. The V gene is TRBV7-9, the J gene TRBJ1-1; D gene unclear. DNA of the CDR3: TGTGCCAGCAGCTTAGGGGGAGTCATGAACACTGAAGCTTTCTTT. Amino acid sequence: CASSLGGVMNTEAFF.